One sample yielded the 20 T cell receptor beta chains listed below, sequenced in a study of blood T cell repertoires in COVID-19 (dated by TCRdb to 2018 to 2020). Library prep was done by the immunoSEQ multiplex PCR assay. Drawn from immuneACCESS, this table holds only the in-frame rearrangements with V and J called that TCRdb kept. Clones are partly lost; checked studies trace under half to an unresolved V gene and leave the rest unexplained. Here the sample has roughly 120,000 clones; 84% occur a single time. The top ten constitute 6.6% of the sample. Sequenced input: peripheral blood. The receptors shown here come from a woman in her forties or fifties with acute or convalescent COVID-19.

As DNA, the CDR3 is TGTGCCAGCAGCTTGGGCAGGGGGGCCCCCCTTTTGGGGCAGTTCTTC. Residues: CASSLGRGAPLLGQFF. The chain links TRBV5-4 to TRBJ2-1; possibly TRBD1 for D (7 bases). Trimming stripped 0 bases from V and 12 bases from J, with 22 bases between. From germline, CDR1 is SGHNT and CDR2 YYREEE (reference sequence). The CDR3 covers 16 residues.

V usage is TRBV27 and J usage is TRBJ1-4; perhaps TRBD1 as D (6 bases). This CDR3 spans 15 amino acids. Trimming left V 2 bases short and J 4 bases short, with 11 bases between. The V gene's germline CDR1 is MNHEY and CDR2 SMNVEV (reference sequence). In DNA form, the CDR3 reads TGTGCCAGCAGTTTAGTTGGACAGCGTAATGAAAAACTGTTTTTT. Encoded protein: CASSLVGQRNEKLFF.

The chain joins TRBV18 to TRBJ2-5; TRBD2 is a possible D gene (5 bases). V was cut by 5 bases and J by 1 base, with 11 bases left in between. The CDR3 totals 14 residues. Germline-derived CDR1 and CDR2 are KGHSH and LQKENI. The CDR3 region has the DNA TGTGCCAGCTCATCGGGGTATCCCCAAGAGACCCAGTACTTC. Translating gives CASSSGYPQETQYF. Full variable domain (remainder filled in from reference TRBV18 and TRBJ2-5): NAGVMQNPRHLVRRRGQEARLRCSPMKGHSHVYWYRQLPEEGLKFMVYLQKENIIDESGMPKERFSAEFPKEGPSILRIQQVVRGDSAAYFCASSSGYPQETQYFGPGTRLLVL.

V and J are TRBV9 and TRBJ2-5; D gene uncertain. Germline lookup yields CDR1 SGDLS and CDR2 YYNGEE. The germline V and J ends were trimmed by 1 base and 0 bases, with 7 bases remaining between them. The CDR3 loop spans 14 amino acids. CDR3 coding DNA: TGTGCCAGCAGCGTAAACCCTAACCAAGAGACCCAGTACTTC. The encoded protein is CASSVNPNQETQYF. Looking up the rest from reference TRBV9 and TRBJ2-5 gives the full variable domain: DSGVTQTPKHLITATGQRVTLRCSPRSGDLSVYWYQQSLDQGLQFLIQYYNGEERAKGNILERFSAQQFPDLHSELNLSSLELGDSALYFCASSVNPNQETQYFGPGTRLLVL.

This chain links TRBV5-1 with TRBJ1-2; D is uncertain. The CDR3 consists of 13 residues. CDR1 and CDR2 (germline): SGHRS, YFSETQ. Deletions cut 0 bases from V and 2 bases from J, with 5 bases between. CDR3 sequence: CASSLERNYGYTF. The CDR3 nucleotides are TGCGCCAGCAGCTTGGAACGGAACTATGGCTACACCTTC.

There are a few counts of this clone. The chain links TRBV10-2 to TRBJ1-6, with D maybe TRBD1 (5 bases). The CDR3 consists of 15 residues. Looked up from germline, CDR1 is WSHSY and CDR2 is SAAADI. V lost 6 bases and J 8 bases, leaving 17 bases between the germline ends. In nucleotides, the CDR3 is TGCGCCAGCAGGGGGCAAGACCCGGTTTATTCACCCCTCCACTTT. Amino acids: CASRGQDPVYSPLHF.

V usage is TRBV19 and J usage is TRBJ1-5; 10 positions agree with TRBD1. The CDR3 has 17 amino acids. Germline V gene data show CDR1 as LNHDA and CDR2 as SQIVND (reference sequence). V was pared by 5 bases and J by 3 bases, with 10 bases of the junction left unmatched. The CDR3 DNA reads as TGTGCCAGTAGTGCCCGGGACAGGGGAGCGGACAATCAGCCCCAGCATTTT. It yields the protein CASSARDRGADNQPQHF. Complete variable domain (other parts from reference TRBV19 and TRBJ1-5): DGGITQSPKYLFRKEGQNVTLSCEQNLNHDAMYWYRQDPGQGLRLIYYSQIVNDFQKGDIAEGYSVSREKKESFPLTVTSAQKNPTAFYLCASSARDRGADNQPQHFGDGTRLSIL.

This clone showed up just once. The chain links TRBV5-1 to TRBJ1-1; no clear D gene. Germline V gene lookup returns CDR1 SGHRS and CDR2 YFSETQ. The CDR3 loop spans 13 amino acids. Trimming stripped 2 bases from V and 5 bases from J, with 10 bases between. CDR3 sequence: CASSFDGYTEAFF. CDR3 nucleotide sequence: TGCGCCAGCAGCTTTGACGGGTATACTGAAGCTTTCTTT.

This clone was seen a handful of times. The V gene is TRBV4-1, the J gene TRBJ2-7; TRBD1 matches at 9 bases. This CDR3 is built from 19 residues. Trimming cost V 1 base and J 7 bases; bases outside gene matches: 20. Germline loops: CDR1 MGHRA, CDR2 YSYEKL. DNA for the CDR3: TGCGCCAGCAGCCAAGGAGCTCTGGGGGACAGGGTAGACCTAGGGGAGCAGTACTTC. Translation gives CASSQGALGDRVDLGEQYF.

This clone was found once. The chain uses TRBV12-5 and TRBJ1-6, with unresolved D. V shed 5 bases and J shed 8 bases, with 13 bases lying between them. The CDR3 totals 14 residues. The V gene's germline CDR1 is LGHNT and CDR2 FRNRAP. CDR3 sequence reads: CASGLLGGDSPLHF. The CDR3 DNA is TGTGCTAGTGGTCTTCTAGGCGGCGATTCACCCCTCCACTTT.

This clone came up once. This chain's CDR3 is CATSEQGSGANVLTF. CDR3 DNA sequence: TGTGCCACCAGTGAACAGGGATCCGGGGCCAACGTCCTGACTTTC. The chain uses TRBV24-1 and TRBJ2-6; D is perhaps TRBD1 (6 bases). V was clipped by 4 bases and J by 4 bases, with 10 bases between them. CDR3 size: 15 residues. Germline CDR1 KGHDR, CDR2 SFDVKD.

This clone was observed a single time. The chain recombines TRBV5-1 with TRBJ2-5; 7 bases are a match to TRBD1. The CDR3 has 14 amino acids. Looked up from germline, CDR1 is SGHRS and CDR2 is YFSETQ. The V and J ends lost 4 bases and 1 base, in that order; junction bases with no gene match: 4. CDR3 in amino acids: CASSNRDSQETQYF. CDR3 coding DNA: TGCGCCAGCAGCAATCGGGACAGCCAAGAGACCCAGTACTTC.

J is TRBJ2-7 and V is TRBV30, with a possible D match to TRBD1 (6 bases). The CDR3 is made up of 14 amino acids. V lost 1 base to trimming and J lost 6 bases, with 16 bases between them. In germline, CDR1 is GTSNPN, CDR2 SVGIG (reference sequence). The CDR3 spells CAWSGARGESEQYF. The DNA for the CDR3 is TGTGCCTGGAGTGGGGCCAGGGGAGAGTCCGAGCAGTACTTC.

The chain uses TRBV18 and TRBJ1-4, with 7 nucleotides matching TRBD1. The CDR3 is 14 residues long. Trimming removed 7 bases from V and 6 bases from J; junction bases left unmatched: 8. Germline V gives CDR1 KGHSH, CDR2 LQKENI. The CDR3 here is CASLQGRTDEKLFF. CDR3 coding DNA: TGTGCCAGCTTACAGGGGAGGACGGATGAAAAACTGTTTTTT.

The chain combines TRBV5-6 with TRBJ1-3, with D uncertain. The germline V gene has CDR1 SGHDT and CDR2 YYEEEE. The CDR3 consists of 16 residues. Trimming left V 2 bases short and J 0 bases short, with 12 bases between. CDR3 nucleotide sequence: TGTGCCAGCAGCTTAGTAGACTCGAGCTCTGGAAACACCATATATTTT. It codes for CASSLVDSSSGNTIYF.

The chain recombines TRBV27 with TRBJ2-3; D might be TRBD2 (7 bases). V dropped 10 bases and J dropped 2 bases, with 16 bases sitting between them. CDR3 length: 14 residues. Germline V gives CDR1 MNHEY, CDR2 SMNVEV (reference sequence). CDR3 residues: CATISGGHTDTQYF. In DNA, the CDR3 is TGTGCCACCATCTCCGGGGGGCACACAGATACGCAGTATTTT.

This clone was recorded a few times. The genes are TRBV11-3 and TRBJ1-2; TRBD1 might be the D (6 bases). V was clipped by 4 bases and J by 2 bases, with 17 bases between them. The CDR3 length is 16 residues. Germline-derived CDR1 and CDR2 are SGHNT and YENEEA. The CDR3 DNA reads TGTGCCAGCAGCTCGGAGGGGGGGAATTGGAACTATGGCTACACCTTC. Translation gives CASSSEGGNWNYGYTF.

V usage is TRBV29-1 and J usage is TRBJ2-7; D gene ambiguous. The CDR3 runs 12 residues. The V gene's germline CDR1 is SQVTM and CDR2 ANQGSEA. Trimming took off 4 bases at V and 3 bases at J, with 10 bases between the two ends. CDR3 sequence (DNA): TGCAGCGTTGGACAAGCTTTCTACGAGCAGTACTTC. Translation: CSVGQAFYEQYF.

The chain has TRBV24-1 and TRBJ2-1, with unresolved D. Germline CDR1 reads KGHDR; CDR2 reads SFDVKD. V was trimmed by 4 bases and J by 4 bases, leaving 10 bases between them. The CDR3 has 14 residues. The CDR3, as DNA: TGTGCCACCAGTGACCTGGGCCTTTACAATGAGCAGTTCTTC. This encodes CATSDLGLYNEQFF.

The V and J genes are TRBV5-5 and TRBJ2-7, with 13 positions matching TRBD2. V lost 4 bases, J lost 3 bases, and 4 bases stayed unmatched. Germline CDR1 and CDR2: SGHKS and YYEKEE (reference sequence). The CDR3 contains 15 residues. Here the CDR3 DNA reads TGTGCCAGCAGCGGGACTAGCGGGGTGGTCTACGAGCAGTACTTC. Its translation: CASSGTSGVVYEQYF.